The present entry profiles one TCR beta chain with its context. The antigen remains undetermined. The CDR3 sequence is 16 residues long. After removal of 5 bases from V and 5 bases from J, the junction contained 13 bases not matched to a gene. CDR1 SEHNR and CDR2 FQNEAQ come from the germline V gene (reference sequence). The record originates from a study of T cell responses to AZD1222 COVID-19 vaccine. Study findings and constraints: The reported proportion of spike-specific TCRs targeting unmutated variant regions was nearly half. The repertoires were collected only after the peak T cell response. Baseline serostatus was positive in only six AZD1222 recipients. Spike-specific TCR repertoires showed rising breadth and depth after two AZD1222 doses.

Measured with immunoSEQ multiplex PCR; TCRdb has only the in-frame clones, and not every one. The table records roughly 130,000 clones, around 90% of them present only once. V is TRBV7-9 and J is TRBJ1-2; 8 positions agree with TRBD1. The source material was peripheral blood, sampled on day 0 of AZD1222 vaccination. The TCR originated in an adult in good health. Written as DNA, the CDR3 is TGTGCCAGCAGCCCCGGCGCAGGGGGCAAGTGGTATGGCTACACCTTC. The encoded protein is CASSPGAGGKWYGYTF.